This TCR beta chain was documented in a study of blood T cell repertoires in COVID-19. Germline values: CDR1 MDHEN, CDR2 SYDVKM. The CDR3 extends over 16 amino acids. Trimming cost V 5 bases and J 8 bases; bases outside gene matches: 16. Generated by immunoSEQ multiplex PCR, the TCRdb table keeps only in-frame clones and is missing some. Here the sample spans some 400,000 clones, around 90% being singletons. This chain joins TRBV28 and TRBJ1-2; TRBD1 aligns across 8 bases. Sequencing used peripheral blood. This clonotype originated in a man between 18 and 29 years old with active or convalescent COVID-19. The CDR3 loop is CASSTGTGWGRGGYTF. For the CDR3, the DNA is TGTGCCAGCAGTACAGGGACAGGCTGGGGGAGAGGAGGCTACACCTTC.